These T cell receptor beta chains were read from a single sample in a study of blood T cell repertoires in COVID-19. Some clones are missing from TCRdb's copy, which holds only in-frame ones; the method was immunoSEQ multiplex PCR. Of hundreds of thousands of clones in the sample, around 89% were seen once. The sequenced sample consisted of peripheral blood. Every receptor here comes from a woman in her 30s with COVID-19, enrolled during active disease. CDR3s include the opening cysteine and the closing phenylalanine or tryptophan. The D gene is left open where the match is weak. Not all rows give a size; the values are once, few, many and, for expanded clones, a class.

size	D	J	V	CDR3	DNA
-	-	TRBJ2-7	TRBV19	CASYGYEQYF	TGTGCCAGTTACGGCTACGAGCAGTACTTC
-	-	TRBJ2-7	TRBV10-3	CAIRVAGQNYEQYF	TGTGCCATCCGGGTAGCGGGACAGAACTACGAGCAGTACTTC
few	-	TRBJ2-2	TRBV29-1	CSVVKDTNTGELFF	TGCAGCGTTGTTAAGGACACTAACACCGGGGAGCTGTTTTTT
-	TRBD1	TRBJ2-5	TRBV10-3	CAISLGQGQETQYF	TGTGCCATCAGCCTTGGACAGGGGCAGGAGACCCAGTACTTC
-	TRBD2	TRBJ2-1	TRBV18	CASSPPGLAGHEQFF	TGTGCCAGCTCACCACCGGGACTAGCGGGCCATGAGCAGTTCTTC
-	-	TRBJ1-1	TRBV28	CASSLIRGSEAFF	TGTGCCAGCAGTTTGATAAGGGGATCTGAAGCTTTCTTT
-	TRBD2	TRBJ2-1	TRBV7-8	CASSLALGLAGYNEQFF	TGTGCCAGCAGCTTAGCGTTGGGGCTAGCGGGGTACAATGAGCAGTTCTTC
-	-	TRBJ2-5	TRBV6-2/TRBV6-3	CASSYGGLGETQYF	TGTGCCAGCAGTTACGGAGGACTTGGGGAGACCCAGTACTTC
-	TRBD1	TRBJ2-7	TRBV5-6	CASSLWGQGYEQYF	TGTGCCAGCAGCTTGTGGGGACAGGGTTACGAGCAGTACTTC
-	-	TRBJ1-5	TRBV6-2/TRBV6-3	CASSYEEGNQPQHF	TGTGCCAGCAGTTACGAGGAGGGCAATCAGCCCCAGCATTTT
-	-	TRBJ2-2	TRBV29-1	CSVVPGNTGELFF	TGCAGCGTTGTACCGGGGAACACCGGGGAGCTGTTTTTT
-	TRBD1	TRBJ1-2	TRBV9	CASTHSRDRVSYGYTF	TGTGCCAGCACCCATTCCCGGGACAGGGTTAGTTATGGCTACACCTTC
-	-	TRBJ1-1	TRBV6-5	CASRGSLNTEAFF	TGTGCCAGCAGGGGCAGCCTAAACACTGAAGCTTTCTTT
-	-	TRBJ2-7	TRBV12-3/TRBV12-4	CASSSGGSYEQYF	TGTGCCAGCAGTTCCGGGGGCTCCTACGAGCAGTACTTC
-	TRBD2	TRBJ2-1	TRBV5-4	CASSTEREDEQFF	TGTGCCAGCAGCACTGAGCGGGAGGATGAGCAGTTCTTC
-	TRBD1	TRBJ1-1	TRBV5-1	CASSLATGAEAFF	TGCGCCAGCAGCTTGGCCACAGGGGCTGAAGCTTTCTTT
-	TRBD2	TRBJ2-1	TRBV18	CASSPRTSGAGVNEQFF	TGTGCCAGCTCACCACGGACTAGCGGGGCCGGGGTCAATGAGCAGTTCTTC
-	-	TRBJ1-2	TRBV10-1	CASSESAGASGYTF	TGCGCCAGCAGTGAGTCTGCAGGGGCCAGTGGCTACACCTTC
once	-	TRBJ1-2	TRBV7-9	CASSLGGGNYGYTF	TGTGCCAGCAGCTTAGGTGGAGGGAACTATGGCTACACCTTC
-	TRBD1	TRBJ2-5	TRBV7-9	CASSPPDGTEKETQYF	TGTGCCAGCAGCCCGCCTGACGGGACAGAAAAAGAGACCCAGTACTTC
-	-	TRBJ2-3	TRBV3-1/TRBV3-2	CASSQEWGGVGDTQYF	TGTGCCAGCAGCCAAGAGTGGGGCGGGGTTGGAGATACGCAGTATTTT
-	TRBD2	TRBJ2-1	TRBV27	CASGGSGGDEQFF	TGTGCCAGCGGGGGTAGCGGGGGGGATGAGCAGTTCTTC
-	-	TRBJ1-3	TRBV6-2/TRBV6-3	CASSYHPGTIGNTIYF	TGTGCCAGCAGTTACCACCCAGGAACCATTGGAAACACCATATATTTT
-	TRBD2	TRBJ2-7	TRBV4-2	CASSQDLGTSLYEQYF	TGTGCCAGCAGCCAAGATCTGGGGACTAGCCTCTACGAGCAGTACTTC
-	-	TRBJ2-2	TRBV6-6	CASTTKPNTGELFF	TGTGCCAGCACAACGAAGCCGAACACCGGGGAGCTGTTTTTT
-	TRBD1	TRBJ1-2	TRBV6-5	CASSYGTGAHYGYTF	TGTGCCAGCAGTTACGGGACAGGGGCGCACTATGGCTACACCTTC
-	TRBD1	TRBJ1-4	TRBV11-3	CASSEGQLSGANEKLFF	TGTGCCAGCAGCGAGGGACAGTTGTCAGGGGCGAATGAAAAACTGTTTTTT
-	TRBD1	TRBJ1-2	TRBV6-1	CASSEATGNYGYTF	TGTGCCAGCAGTGAAGCGACAGGGAACTATGGCTACACCTTC
-	TRBD2	TRBJ2-5	TRBV7-7	CASSFGLAVSEETQYF	TGTGCTAGCAGCTTTGGGCTAGCGGTATCTGAAGAGACCCAGTACTTC
medium-sized	-	TRBJ1-2	TRBV18	CASSPPTESYGYTF	TGTGCCAGCTCACCACCTACAGAGAGCTATGGCTACACCTTC
-	TRBD1	TRBJ2-7	TRBV2	CASAKEGTGQGIGGISYEQYF	TGTGCCAGTGCGAAAGAGGGAACGGGACAGGGGATAGGGGGCATTTCCTACGAGCAGTACTTC
-	-	TRBJ2-2	TRBV5-4	CASSLGQPSGELFF	TGTGCCAGCAGCTTGGGACAGCCATCCGGGGAGCTGTTTTTT
few	-	TRBJ1-4	TRBV11-3	CASSPGQANEKLFF	TGTGCCAGCAGTCCAGGGCAAGCTAATGAAAAACTGTTTTTT
once	TRBD1	TRBJ2-2	TRBV7-2	CASTALTGDTGELFF	TGTGCCAGCACCGCCTTGACAGGGGATACCGGGGAGCTGTTTTTT
-	-	TRBJ2-5	TRBV9	CASSVALEGPYQETQYF	TGTGCCAGCAGCGTAGCTCTGGAGGGCCCGTACCAAGAGACCCAGTACTTC
-	TRBD1	TRBJ1-1	TRBV3-1/TRBV3-2	CASSQIQTGDTEAFF	TGTGCCAGCAGCCAGATTCAGACAGGGGACACTGAAGCTTTCTTT
-	TRBD2	TRBJ2-3	TRBV10-3	CAISELEAGDTDTQYF	TGTGCCATCAGTGAGTTGGAGGCGGGGGACACAGATACGCAGTATTTT
-	TRBD1	TRBJ1-1	TRBV6-2/TRBV6-3	CASSLHSGTATEAFF	TGTGCCAGCAGTTTACATTCCGGGACAGCCACTGAAGCTTTCTTT
once	-	TRBJ2-7	TRBV5-5	CASSLSLASGFYEQYF	TGTGCCAGCAGCTTGTCCCTAGCGTCTGGATTCTACGAGCAGTACTTC
-	TRBD2	TRBJ2-1	TRBV10-2	CASRVAGGGIGEQFF	TGCGCCAGCAGAGTAGCGGGGGGCGGGATAGGTGAGCAGTTCTTC
-	TRBD2	TRBJ2-1	TRBV11-3	CASSLLRGGGEQFF	TGTGCCAGCAGCCTCCTTCGGGGGGGAGGTGAGCAGTTCTTC
-	TRBD1	TRBJ2-2	TRBV2	CASRGTGGPGELFF	TGTGCCAGCAGGGGGACAGGGGGCCCCGGGGAGCTGTTTTTT
-	TRBD2	TRBJ2-1	TRBV6-2/TRBV6-3	CASSLAGGGWWNEQFF	TGTGCCAGCAGCCTAGCGGGAGGCGGATGGTGGAATGAGCAGTTCTTC
-	-	TRBJ2-2	TRBV24-1	CATNGNGINTGELFF	TGTGCCACCAATGGGAACGGGATTAACACCGGGGAGCTGTTTTTT
-	-	TRBJ2-2	TRBV6-5	CASRNEGNTGELFF	TGTGCCAGCAGAAACGAGGGGAACACCGGGGAGCTGTTTTTT
-	TRBD1	TRBJ1-1	TRBV18	CASSDRDTEAFF	TGTGCCAGCTCTGACAGGGACACTGAAGCTTTCTTT
-	TRBD2	TRBJ2-2	TRBV5-6	CASSFLAGGTGELFF	TGTGCCAGCAGCTTCCTCGCGGGGGGAACCGGGGAGCTGTTTTTT
-	TRBD1	TRBJ1-2	TRBV19	CASSNLGQGGYGYTF	TGTGCCAGTAGTAACCTCGGACAGGGAGGCTATGGCTACACCTTC
-	-	TRBJ2-5	TRBV27	CASSLYPNPGETQYF	TGTGCCAGCAGTTTATACCCAAATCCAGGGGAGACCCAGTACTTC
-	TRBD1	TRBJ2-7	TRBV4-3	CASSHLRDRLPYEQYF	TGCGCCAGCAGCCACCTAAGGGACAGGCTACCGTACGAGCAGTACTTC
-	TRBD1	TRBJ1-1	TRBV7-9	CASSTQFRDSEAFF	TGTGCCAGCAGCACCCAATTCCGGGACAGTGAAGCTTTCTTT
-	-	TRBJ1-6	TRBV27	CASSLFRVDSPLHF	TGTGCCAGCAGTTTATTCAGGGTAGATTCACCCCTCCACTTT
-	-	TRBJ1-5	TRBV12-5	CASAPEGINSNQPQHF	TGTGCTAGTGCCCCGGAGGGCATTAATAGCAATCAGCCCCAGCATTTT
once	TRBD2	TRBJ2-1	TRBV11-3	CASSLGREMGEQFF	TGTGCCAGCAGCTTAGGGCGGGAGATGGGTGAGCAGTTCTTC
-	-	TRBJ2-5	TRBV11-3	CASSYLHGGWETQYF	TGTGCCAGCAGCTACCTTCATGGAGGGTGGGAGACCCAGTACTTC
-	TRBD1	TRBJ1-2	TRBV19	CASSKVLGDRNYGYTF	TGTGCCAGTAGTAAAGTTTTGGGGGACAGAAACTATGGCTACACCTTC
-	-	TRBJ1-5	TRBV19	CASSMGDTQPQHF	TGTGCCAGTAGTATGGGCGATACTCAGCCCCAGCATTTT
-	-	TRBJ2-1	TRBV28	CASTTSNEQFF	TGTGCCAGCACTACCTCCAATGAGCAGTTCTTC